The clone carrying this T cell receptor (beta chain) turned up a few times. Its antigen is undetermined. This sample is part of a study of T-cell reconstitution after alpha-beta-depleted transplantation in children. General study findings and limits: A year post-transplant, T-cell counts and diversity derived mostly from newly produced T cells.

Germline assignment: CDR1 DFQATT and CDR2 SNEGSKA (reference sequence). The V segment lost 5 bases and the J segment 4 bases; nucleotides outside the gene matches: 6. The CDR3 runs to 14 residues. Unique molecular identifiers were incorporated into the prepared TCRbeta library. TCRdb re-derived calls from the PCR reads in MiXCR, one entry per CDR3 protein. The repertoire holds roughly 490,000 distinct CDR3 sequences, with about 10% as singletons. The clonotype originates from a female patient aged 2-9 years who had a stem cell transplant for aplastic anemia, so the T cells may come from the graft donor. The sequences come from PBMCs, mostly from graft donor cells, collected 180 days after TCRalphabeta/CD19-depleted stem cell transplant. The V and J genes are TRBV20-1 and TRBJ2-1; 9 bases match TRBD2. The CDR3 DNA reads TGCAGTGCTGTAGCGGGAGCGGGTTACAATGAGCAGTTCTTC. Protein: CSAVAGAGYNEQFF.